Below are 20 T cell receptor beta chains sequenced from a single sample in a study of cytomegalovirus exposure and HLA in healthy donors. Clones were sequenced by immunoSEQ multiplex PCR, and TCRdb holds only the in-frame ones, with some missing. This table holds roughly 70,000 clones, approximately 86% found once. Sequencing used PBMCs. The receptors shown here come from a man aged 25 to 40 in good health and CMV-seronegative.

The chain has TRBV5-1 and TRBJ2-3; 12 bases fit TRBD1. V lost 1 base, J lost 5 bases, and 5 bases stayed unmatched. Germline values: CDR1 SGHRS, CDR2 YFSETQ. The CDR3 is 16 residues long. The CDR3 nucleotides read TGCGCCAGCAGCTTGATGGGACAGGGGGCGCGAGATACGCAGTATTTT. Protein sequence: CASSLMGQGARDTQYF.

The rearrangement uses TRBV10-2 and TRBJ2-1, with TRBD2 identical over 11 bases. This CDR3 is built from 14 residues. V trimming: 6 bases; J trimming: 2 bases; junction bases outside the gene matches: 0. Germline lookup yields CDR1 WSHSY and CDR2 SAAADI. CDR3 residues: CASRGLAAYNEQFF. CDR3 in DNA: TGCGCCAGCAGGGGACTAGCGGCCTACAATGAGCAGTTCTTC.

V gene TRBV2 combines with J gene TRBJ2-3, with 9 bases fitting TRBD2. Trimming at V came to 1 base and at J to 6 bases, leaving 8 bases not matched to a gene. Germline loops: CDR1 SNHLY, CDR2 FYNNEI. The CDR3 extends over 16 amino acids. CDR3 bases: TGTGCCAGCAGTGAAGTGCGGTCTAGCGGGGATGATACGCAGTATTTT. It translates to CASSEVRSSGDDTQYF.

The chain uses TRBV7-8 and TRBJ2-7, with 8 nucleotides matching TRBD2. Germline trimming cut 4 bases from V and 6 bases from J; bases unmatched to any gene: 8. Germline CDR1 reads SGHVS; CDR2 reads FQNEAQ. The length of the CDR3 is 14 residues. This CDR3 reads CASSSTGGGSEQYF. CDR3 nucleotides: TGTGCCAGCAGCTCCACTGGCGGGGGGAGCGAGCAGTACTTC.

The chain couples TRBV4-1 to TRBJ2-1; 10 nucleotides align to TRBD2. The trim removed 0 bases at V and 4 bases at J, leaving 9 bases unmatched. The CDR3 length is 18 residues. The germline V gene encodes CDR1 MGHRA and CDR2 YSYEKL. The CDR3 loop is CASSQERALAGVYNEQFF. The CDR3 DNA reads TGCGCCAGCAGCCAAGAAAGGGCCCTAGCGGGAGTATACAATGAGCAGTTCTTC.

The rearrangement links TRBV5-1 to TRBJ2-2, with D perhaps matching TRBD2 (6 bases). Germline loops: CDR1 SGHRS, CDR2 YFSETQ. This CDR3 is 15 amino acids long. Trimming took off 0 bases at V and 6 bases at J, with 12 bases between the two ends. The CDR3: CASSLDAGNAGELFF. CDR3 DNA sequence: TGCGCCAGCAGCTTGGACGCGGGGAATGCCGGGGAGCTGTTTTTT. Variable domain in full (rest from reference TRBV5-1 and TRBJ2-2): KAGVTQTPRYLIKTRGQQVTLSCSPISGHRSVSWYQQTPGQGLQFLFEYFSETQRNKGNFPGRFSGRQFSNSRSEMNVSTLELGDSALYLCASSLDAGNAGELFFGEGSRLTVL.

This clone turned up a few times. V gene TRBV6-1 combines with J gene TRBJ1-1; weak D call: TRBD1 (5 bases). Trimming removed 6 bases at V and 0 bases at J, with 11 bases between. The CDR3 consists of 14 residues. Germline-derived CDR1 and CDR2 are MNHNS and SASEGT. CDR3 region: CASSGGSMNTEAFF. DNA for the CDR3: TGTGCCAGCAGCGGGGGATCGATGAACACTGAAGCTTTCTTT.

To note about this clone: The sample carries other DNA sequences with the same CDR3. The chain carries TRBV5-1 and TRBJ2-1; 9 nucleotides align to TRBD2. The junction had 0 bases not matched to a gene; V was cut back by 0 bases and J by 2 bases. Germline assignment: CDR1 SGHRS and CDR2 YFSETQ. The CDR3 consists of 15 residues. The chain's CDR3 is CASSLGLAAYNEQFF. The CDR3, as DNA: TGCGCCAGCAGCTTGGGACTAGCGGCCTACAATGAGCAGTTCTTC.

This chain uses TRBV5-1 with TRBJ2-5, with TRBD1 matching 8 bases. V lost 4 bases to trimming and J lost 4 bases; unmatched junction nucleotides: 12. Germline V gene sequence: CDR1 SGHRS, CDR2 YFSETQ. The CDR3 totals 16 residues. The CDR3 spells CASSPAGQGGGETQYF. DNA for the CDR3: TGCGCCAGCAGCCCCGCCGGACAGGGTGGGGGAGAGACCCAGTACTTC.

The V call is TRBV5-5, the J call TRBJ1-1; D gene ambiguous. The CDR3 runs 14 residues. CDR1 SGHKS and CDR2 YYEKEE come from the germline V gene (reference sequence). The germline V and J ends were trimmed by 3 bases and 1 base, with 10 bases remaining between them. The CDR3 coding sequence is TGTGCCAGCAGCTCGCCCGGGAGGAACACTGAAGCTTTCTTT. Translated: CASSSPGRNTEAFF.

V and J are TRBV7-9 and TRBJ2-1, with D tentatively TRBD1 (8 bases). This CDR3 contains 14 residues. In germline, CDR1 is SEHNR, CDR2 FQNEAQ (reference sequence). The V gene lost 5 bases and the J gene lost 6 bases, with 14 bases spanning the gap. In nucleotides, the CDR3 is TGTGCCAGCAGCCAACAGGGGGGGCCCAATGAGCAGTTCTTC. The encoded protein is CASSQQGGPNEQFF.

CDR3 protein: CANRPGGPGELFF. In DNA, the CDR3 is TGTGCCAACCGACCGGGGGGGCCCGGGGAGCTGTTTTTT. The chain recombines TRBV2 with TRBJ2-2; 8 nucleotides agree with TRBD2. With 10 bases clipped from V and 6 bases from J, the junction kept 7 bases outside the gene matches. This CDR3 has 13 residues. In germline, CDR1 is SNHLY, CDR2 FYNNEI.

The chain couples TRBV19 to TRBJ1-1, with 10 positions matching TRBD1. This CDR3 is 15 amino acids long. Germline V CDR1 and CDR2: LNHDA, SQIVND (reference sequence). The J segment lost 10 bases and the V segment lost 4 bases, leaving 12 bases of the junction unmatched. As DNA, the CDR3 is TGTGCCAGTAGTAGGGGGACAGGGGCTAGCGTCTCAGCTTTCTTT. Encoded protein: CASSRGTGASVSAFF.

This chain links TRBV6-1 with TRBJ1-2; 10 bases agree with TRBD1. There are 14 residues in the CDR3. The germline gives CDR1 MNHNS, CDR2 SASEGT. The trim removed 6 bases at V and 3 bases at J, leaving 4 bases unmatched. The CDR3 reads CASSPGTGDYGYTF. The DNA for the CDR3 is TGTGCCAGCAGCCCCGGGACAGGGGACTATGGCTACACCTTC.

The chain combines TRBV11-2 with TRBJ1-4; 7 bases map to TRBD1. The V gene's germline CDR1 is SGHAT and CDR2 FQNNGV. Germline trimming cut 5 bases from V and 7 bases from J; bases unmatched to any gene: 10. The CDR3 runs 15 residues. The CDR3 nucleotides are TGTGCCAGCAGCACACAGGGACAGTTCGGTGAAAAACTGTTTTTT. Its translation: CASSTQGQFGEKLFF.

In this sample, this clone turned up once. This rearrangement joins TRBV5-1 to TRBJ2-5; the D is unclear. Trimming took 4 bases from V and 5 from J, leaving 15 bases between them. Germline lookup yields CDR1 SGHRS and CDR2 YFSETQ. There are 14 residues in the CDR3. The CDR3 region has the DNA TGCGCCAGCAGCCTGGACCCGTTAGCCGAGACCCAGTACTTC. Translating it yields CASSLDPLAETQYF.

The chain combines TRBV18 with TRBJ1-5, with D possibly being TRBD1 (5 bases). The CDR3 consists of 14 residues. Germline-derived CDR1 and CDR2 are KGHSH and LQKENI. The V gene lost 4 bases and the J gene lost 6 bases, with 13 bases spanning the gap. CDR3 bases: TGTGCCAGCTCACGTCCAGGGTCCTCTCAGCCCCAGCATTTT. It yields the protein CASSRPGSSQPQHF. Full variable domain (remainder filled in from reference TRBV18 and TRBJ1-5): NAGVMQNPRHLVRRRGQEARLRCSPMKGHSHVYWYRQLPEEGLKFMVYLQKENIIDESGMPKERFSAEFPKEGPSILRIQQVVRGDSAAYFCASSRPGSSQPQHFGDGTRLSIL.

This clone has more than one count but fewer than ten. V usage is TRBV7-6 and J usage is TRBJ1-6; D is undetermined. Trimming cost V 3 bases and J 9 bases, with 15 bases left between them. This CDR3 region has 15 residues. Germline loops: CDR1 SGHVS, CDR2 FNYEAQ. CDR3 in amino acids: CASSLSRRGGSPLHF. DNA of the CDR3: TGTGCCAGCAGCTTGTCACGGCGGGGAGGTTCACCCCTCCACTTT.

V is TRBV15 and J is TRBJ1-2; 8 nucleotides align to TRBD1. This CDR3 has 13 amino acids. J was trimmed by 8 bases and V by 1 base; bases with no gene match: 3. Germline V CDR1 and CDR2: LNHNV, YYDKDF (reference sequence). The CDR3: CATSRGGDRGYTF. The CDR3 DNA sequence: TGTGCCACCAGCAGAGGGGGGGACAGGGGCTACACCTTC.

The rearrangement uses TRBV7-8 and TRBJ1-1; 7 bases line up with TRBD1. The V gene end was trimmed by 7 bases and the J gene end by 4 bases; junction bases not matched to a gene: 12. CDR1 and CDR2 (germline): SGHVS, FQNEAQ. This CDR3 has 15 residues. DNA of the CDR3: TGTGCCAGCACATGGACGACAGGGTTGGTCACTGAAGCTTTCTTT. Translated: CASTWTTGLVTEAFF. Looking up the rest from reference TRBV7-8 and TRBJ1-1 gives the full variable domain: GAGVSQSPRYKVAKRGQDVALRCDPISGHVSLFWYQQALGQGPEFLTYFQNEAQLDKSGLPSDRFFAERPEGSVSTLKIQRTQQEDSAVYLCASTWTTGLVTEAFFGQGTRLTVV.